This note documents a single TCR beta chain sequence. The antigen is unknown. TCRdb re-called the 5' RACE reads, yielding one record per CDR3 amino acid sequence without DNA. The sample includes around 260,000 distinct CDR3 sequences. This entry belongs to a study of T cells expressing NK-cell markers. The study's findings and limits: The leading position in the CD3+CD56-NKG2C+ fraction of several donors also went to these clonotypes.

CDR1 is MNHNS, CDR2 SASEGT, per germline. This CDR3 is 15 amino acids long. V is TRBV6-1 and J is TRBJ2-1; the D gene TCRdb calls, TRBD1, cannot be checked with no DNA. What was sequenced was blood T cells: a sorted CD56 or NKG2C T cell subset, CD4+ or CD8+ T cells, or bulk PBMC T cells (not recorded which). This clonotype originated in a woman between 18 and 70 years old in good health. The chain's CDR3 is CASSGGGPLEGEQFF.